What follows is one T cell receptor (beta chain) and its context. Germline lookup yields CDR1 SGHVS and CDR2 FNYEAQ. The CDR3 covers 16 residues. Trimming took off 7 bases at V and 2 bases at J, with 17 bases between the two ends. The sample originates from a study of blood T cell repertoires in COVID-19. Study-level information: Sites across the United States, Italy and Spain contributed samples from acute and convalescent COVID-19. PBMCs, B-cell-depleted T cells, or T cells provided the cDNA or gDNA that made up the material.

TCRdb keeps only in-frame clones here, not all; method: immunoSEQ multiplex PCR. The sample lists under 100,000 clones; about nine tenths were seen once. The sample was peripheral blood. The sequence came from a woman aged 70-85 years with acute or convalescent COVID-19. The chain uses TRBV7-6 and TRBJ2-2, with D maybe TRBD1 (6 bases). Here the CDR3 reads CASTAIWGLNTGELFF. In DNA form, the CDR3 reads TGTGCCAGCACCGCTATATGGGGGCTTAACACCGGGGAGCTGTTTTTT.